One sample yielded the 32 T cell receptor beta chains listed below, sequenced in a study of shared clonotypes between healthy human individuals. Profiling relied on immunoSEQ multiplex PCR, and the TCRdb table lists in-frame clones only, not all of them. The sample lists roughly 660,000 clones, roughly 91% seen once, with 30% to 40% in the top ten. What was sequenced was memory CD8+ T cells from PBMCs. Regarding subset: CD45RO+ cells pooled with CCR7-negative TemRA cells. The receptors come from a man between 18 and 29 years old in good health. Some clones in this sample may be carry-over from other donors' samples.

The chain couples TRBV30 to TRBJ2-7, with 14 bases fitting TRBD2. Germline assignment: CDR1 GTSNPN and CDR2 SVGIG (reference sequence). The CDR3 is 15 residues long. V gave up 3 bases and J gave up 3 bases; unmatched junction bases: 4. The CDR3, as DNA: TGTGCCTGGAGCGAGGGACTAGCGGGAGACTACGAGCAGTACTTC. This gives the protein CAWSEGLAGDYEQYF.

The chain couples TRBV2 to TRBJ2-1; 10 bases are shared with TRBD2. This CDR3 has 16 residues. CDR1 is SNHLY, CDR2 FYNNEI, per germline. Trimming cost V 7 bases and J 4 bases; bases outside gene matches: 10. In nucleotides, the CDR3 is TGTGCCAGCACCGAGCCCCTAGCGGGAGTTTACAATGAGCAGTTCTTC. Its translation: CASTEPLAGVYNEQFF.

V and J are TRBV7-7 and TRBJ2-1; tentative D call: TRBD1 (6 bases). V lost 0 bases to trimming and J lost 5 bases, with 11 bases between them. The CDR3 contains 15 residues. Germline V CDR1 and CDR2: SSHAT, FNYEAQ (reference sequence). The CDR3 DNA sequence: TGTGCCAGCAGCTTAGCTCAGGGGAGCCACAATGAGCAGTTCTTC. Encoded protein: CASSLAQGSHNEQFF.

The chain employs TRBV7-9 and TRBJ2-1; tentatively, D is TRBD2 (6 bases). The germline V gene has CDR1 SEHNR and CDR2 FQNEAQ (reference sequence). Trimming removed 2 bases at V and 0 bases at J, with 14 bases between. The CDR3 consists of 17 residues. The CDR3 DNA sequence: TGTGCCAGCAGCTTACTCGGGGGTGCCAGCTCCTACAATGAGCAGTTCTTC. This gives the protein CASSLLGGASSYNEQFF.

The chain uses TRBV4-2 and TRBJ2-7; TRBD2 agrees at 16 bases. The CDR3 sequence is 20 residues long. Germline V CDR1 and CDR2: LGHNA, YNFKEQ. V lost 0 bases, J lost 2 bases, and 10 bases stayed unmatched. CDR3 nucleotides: TGTGCCAGCAGCCAAGACTATAAGGGACTAGCGGGAGGGCCTGCCTACGAGCAGTACTTC. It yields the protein CASSQDYKGLAGGPAYEQYF.

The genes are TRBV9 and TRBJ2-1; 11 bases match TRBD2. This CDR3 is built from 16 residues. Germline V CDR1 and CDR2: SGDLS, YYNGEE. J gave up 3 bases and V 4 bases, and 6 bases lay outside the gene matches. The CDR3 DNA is TGTGCCAGCAGCTTGGCCGGGACTAGCGGCTACAATGAGCAGTTCTTC. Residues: CASSLAGTSGYNEQFF.

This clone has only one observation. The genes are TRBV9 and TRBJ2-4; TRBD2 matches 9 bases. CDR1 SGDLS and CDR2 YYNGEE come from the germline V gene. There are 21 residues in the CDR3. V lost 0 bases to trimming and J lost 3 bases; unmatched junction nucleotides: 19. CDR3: CASSVAGGSGRSSPGKNIQYF. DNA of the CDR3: TGTGCCAGCAGCGTAGCTGGGGGTAGCGGGAGAAGTTCTCCGGGCAAAAACATTCAGTACTTC.

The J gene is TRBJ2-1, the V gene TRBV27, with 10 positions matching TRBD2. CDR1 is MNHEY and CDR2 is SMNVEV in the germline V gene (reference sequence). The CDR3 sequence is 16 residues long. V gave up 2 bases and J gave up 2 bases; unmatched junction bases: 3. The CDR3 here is CASSLRLAGAYNEQFF. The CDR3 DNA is TGTGCCAGCAGTTTAAGGCTAGCGGGAGCCTACAATGAGCAGTTCTTC.

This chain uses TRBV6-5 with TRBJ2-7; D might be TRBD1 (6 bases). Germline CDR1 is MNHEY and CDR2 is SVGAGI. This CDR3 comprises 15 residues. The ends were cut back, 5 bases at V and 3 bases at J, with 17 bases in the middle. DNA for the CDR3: TGTGCCAGCAGTCCACATACAGGGAGTATCTACGAGCAGTACTTC. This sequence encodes CASSPHTGSIYEQYF.

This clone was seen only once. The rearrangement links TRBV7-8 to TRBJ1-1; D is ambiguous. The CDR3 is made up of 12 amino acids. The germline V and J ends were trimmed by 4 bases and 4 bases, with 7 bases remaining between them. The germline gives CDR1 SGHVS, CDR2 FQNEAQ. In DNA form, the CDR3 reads TGTGCCAGCAGCTCACTTCCCACTGAAGCTTTCTTT. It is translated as CASSSLPTEAFF.

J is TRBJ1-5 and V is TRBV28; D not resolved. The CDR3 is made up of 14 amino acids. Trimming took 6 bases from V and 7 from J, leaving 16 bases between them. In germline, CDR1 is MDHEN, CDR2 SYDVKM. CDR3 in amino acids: CASSLYMVGQPQHF. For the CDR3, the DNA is TGTGCCAGCAGCCTCTACATGGTCGGGCAGCCCCAGCATTTT.

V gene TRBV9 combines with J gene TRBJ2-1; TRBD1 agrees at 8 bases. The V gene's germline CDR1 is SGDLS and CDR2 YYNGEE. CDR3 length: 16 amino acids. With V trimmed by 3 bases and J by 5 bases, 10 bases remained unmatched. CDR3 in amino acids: CASSGGDRILNNEQFF. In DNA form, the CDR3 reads TGTGCCAGCAGCGGGGGGGACAGGATATTAAACAATGAGCAGTTCTTC.

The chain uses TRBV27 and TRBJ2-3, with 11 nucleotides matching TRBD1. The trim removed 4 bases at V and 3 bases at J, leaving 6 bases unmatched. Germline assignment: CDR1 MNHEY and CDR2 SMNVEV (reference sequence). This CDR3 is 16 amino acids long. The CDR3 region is CASSSGTGGWTDTQYF. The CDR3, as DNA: TGTGCCAGCAGTTCCGGGACAGGGGGATGGACAGATACGCAGTATTTT.

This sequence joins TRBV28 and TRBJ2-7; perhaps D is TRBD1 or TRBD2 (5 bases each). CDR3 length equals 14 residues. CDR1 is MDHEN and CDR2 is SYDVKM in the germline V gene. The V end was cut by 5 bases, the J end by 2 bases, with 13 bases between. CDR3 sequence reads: CASSPGAQTYEQYF. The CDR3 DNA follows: TGTGCCAGCAGTCCCGGGGCACAAACCTACGAGCAGTACTTC.

DNA of the CDR3: TGCGCCAGCAGCCAGATCGGGGAGAATCAGCCCCAGCATTTT. Translated: CASSQIGENQPQHF. The rearrangement links TRBV4-3 to TRBJ1-5; D call uncertain. Germline V gives CDR1 LGHNA, CDR2 YSLEER. Trimming removed 3 bases at V and 4 bases at J, with 10 bases between. The CDR3 totals 14 residues.

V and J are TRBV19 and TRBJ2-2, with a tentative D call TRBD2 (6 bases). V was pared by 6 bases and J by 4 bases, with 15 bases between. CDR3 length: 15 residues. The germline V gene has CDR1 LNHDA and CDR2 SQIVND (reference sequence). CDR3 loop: CASSPGTYITGELFF. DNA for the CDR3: TGTGCCAGTAGCCCCGGGACTTATATCACCGGGGAGCTGTTTTTT. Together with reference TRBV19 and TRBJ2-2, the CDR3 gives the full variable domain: DGGITQSPKYLFRKEGQNVTLSCEQNLNHDAMYWYRQDPGQGLRLIYYSQIVNDFQKGDIAEGYSVSREKKESFPLTVTSAQKNPTAFYLCASSPGTYITGELFFGEGSRLTVL.

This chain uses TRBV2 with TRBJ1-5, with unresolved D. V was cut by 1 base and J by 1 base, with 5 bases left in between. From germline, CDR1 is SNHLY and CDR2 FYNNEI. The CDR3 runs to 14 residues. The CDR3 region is CASSEGLSNQPQHF. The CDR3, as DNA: TGTGCCAGCAGTGAAGGACTCAGCAATCAGCCCCAGCATTTT.

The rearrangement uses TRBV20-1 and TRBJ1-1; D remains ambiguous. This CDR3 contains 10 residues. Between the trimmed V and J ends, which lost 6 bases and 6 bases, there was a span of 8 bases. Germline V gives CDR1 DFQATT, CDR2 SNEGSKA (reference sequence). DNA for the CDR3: TGCAGTGCCACCTTCCCTGAAGCTTTCTTT. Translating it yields CSATFPEAFF.

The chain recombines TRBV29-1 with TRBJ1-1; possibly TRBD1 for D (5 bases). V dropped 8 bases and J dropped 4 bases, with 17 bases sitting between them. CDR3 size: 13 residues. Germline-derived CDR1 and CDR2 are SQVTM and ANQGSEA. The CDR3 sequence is CSSPRVGSTEAFF. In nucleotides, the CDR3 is TGCAGCTCCCCCAGGGTTGGGAGCACTGAAGCTTTCTTT.

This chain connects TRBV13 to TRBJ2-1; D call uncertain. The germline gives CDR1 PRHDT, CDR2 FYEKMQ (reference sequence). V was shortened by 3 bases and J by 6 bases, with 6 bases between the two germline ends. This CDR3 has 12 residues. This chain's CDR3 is CASSLERNEQFF. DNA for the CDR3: TGTGCCAGCAGCTTGGAGCGCAATGAGCAGTTCTTC.

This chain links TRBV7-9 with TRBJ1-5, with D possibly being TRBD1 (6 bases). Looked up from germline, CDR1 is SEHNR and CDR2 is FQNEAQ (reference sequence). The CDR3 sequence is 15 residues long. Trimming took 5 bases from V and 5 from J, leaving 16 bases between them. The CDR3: CASSSRDMGHQPQHF. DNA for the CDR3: TGTGCCAGCAGCAGCCGGGACATGGGACATCAGCCCCAGCATTTT. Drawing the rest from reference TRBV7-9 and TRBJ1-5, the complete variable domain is DTGVSQNPRHKITKRGQNVTFRCDPISEHNRLYWYRQTLGQGPEFLTYFQNEAQLEKSRLLSDRFSAERPKGSFSTLEIQRTEQGDSAMYLCASSSRDMGHQPQHFGDGTRLSIL.

The CDR3 nucleotides read TGTGCCAGCAGTCTCCGACCCGGGACAGGGGACGGGGCCAACGTCCTGACTTTC. Translating gives CASSLRPGTGDGANVLTF. The J gene is TRBJ2-6, the V gene TRBV28, with TRBD1 matching over 10 bases. Germline values: CDR1 MDHEN, CDR2 SYDVKM. This CDR3 has 18 residues. The ends lost 5 bases at V and 4 bases at J; junction bases unmatched: 11. The whole variable domain, filled in from reference TRBV28 and TRBJ2-6, reads DVKVTQSSRYLVKRTGEKVFLECVQDMDHENMFWYRQDPGLGLRLIYFSYDVKMKEKGDIPEGYSVSREKKERFSLILESASTNQTSMYLCASSLRPGTGDGANVLTFGAGSRLTVL.

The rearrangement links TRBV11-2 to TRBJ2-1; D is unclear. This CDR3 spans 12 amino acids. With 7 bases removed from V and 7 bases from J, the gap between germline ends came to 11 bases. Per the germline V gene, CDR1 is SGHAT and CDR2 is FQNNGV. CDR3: CASNSRMNEQFF. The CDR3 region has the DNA TGTGCCAGCAACTCCCGAATGAATGAGCAGTTCTTC.

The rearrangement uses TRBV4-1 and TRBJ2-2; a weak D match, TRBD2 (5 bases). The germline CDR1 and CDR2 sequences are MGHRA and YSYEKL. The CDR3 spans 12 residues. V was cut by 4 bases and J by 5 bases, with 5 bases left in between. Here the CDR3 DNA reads TGCGCCAGCAGCCGCGGGACCGGGGAGCTGTTTTTT. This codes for CASSRGTGELFF.

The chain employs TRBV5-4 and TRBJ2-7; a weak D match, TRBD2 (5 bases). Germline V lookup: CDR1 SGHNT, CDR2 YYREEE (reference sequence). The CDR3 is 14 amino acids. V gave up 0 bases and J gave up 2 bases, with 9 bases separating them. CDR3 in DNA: TGTGCCAGCAGCTTGGGCGTCGGGGCCTACGAGCAGTACTTC. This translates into CASSLGVGAYEQYF.

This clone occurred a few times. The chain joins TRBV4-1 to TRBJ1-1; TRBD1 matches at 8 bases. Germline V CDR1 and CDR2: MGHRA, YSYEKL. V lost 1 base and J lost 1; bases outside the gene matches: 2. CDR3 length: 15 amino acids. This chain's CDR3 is CASSQVGTGNTEAFF. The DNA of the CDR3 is TGCGCCAGCAGCCAAGTGGGGACAGGGAACACTGAAGCTTTCTTT.

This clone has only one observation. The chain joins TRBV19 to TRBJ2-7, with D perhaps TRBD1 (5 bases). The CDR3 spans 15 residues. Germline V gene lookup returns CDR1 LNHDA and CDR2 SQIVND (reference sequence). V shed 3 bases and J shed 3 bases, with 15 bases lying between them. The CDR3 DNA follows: TGTGCCAGTAGTATGGGGCAGGGTAAACTCTACGAGCAGTACTTC. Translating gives CASSMGQGKLYEQYF.

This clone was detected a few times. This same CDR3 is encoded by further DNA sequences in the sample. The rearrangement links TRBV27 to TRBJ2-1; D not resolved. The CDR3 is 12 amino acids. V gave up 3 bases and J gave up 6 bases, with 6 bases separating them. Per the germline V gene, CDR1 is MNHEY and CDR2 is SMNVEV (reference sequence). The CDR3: CASSFGGNEQFF. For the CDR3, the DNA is TGTGCCAGCAGTTTTGGCGGCAATGAGCAGTTCTTC.

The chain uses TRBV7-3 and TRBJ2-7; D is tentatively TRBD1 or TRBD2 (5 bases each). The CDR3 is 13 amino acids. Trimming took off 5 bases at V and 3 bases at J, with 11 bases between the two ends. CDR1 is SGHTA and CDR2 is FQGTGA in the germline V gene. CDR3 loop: CASSTRDGYEQYF. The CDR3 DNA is TGTGCCAGCAGCACAAGGGACGGCTACGAGCAGTACTTC.

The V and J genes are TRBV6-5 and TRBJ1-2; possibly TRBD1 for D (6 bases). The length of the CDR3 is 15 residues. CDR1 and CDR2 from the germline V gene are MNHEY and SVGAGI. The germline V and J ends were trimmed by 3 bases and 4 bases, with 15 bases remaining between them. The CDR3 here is CASSYRGALAYGYTF. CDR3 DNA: TGTGCCAGCAGTTATCGGGGGGCGCTGGCCTATGGCTACACCTTC.

The CDR3 nucleotides are TGTGCCAGCAGCAGACTAGCGGGAGGAGGCGAGCAGTACTTC. Translating gives CASSRLAGGGEQYF. J is TRBJ2-7 and V is TRBV2; 13 bases are shared with TRBD2. Germline values: CDR1 SNHLY, CDR2 FYNNEI. The CDR3 has 14 residues. The V gene end was trimmed by 6 bases and the J gene end by 6 bases; junction bases not matched to a gene: 5.

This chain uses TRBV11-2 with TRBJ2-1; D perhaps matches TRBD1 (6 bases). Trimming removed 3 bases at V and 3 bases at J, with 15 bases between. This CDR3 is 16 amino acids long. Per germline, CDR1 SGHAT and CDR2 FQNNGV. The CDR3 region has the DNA TGTGCCAGCAGCTTCCGAGGCCGACAGGTCTACAATGAGCAGTTCTTC. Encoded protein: CASSFRGRQVYNEQFF.